This entry lists 9 T cell receptor beta chains sequenced from one sample in a study of graft-versus-host responses after intestinal transplantation. Measured with immunoSEQ multiplex PCR; TCRdb has only the in-frame clones, and not every one. The table records some 41,000 clones, more than 85% of them present only once. Source: PBMCs, taken around 730 days after intestinal transplantation. The receptors shown here come from a human patient who received an intestinal transplant, so some T cells may come from the graft donor.

The chain combines TRBV20-1 with TRBJ1-5; D uncertain. V lost 0 bases to trimming and J lost 11 bases, with 8 bases between them. The CDR3 contains 11 residues. In germline, CDR1 is DFQATT, CDR2 SNEGSKA (reference sequence). Here the CDR3 reads CSARDRRAQHF. The CDR3 coding sequence is TGCAGTGCTAGAGATCGCCGGGCCCAGCATTTT.

The chain is built from TRBV9 and TRBJ1-2; D unresolved. CDR1 is SGDLS, CDR2 YYNGEE, per germline. V lost 0 bases and J 4 bases, leaving 13 bases between the germline ends. This CDR3 has 15 residues. The CDR3, as DNA: TGTGCCAGCAGCGTAGGGGCAGTCGGTCCCTATGGCTACACCTTC. This translates into CASSVGAVGPYGYTF.

Comments on this clone: The junction and the germline gene differ at one end; a read error may be behind it. CDR3 sequence: CATSRQGRAEAFF. The DNA for the CDR3 is TGTGCCACCAGCCGACAGGGACGCGCTGAAGCTTTCTTT. The chain joins TRBV5-1 to TRBJ1-1; 7 bases map to TRBD1. Per the germline V gene, CDR1 is SGHRS and CDR2 is YFSETQ. This CDR3 is built from 13 residues.

The gene calls are TRBV30 and TRBJ2-7, with 9 bases fitting TRBD2. V was pared by 4 bases and J by 4 bases, with 8 bases of the junction left unmatched. Per germline, CDR1 GTSNPN and CDR2 SVGIG (reference sequence). This CDR3 spans 14 amino acids. The CDR3 spells CAWKAGGRSYEQYF. The CDR3 DNA sequence: TGTGCCTGGAAAGCGGGAGGCCGTAGTTACGAGCAGTACTTC.

This chain connects TRBV11-2 to TRBJ1-3, with D uncertain. The CDR3 runs to 12 residues. Germline CDR1 and CDR2: SGHAT and FQNNGV. The V end was cut by 3 bases, the J end by 4 bases, with 4 bases between. CDR3 in DNA: TGTGCCAGCAGCTTCGACGGAAACACCATATATTTT. Protein product: CASSFDGNTIYF.

The chain couples TRBV7-2 to TRBJ2-1; perhaps TRBD2 as D (5 bases). Trimming left V 2 bases short and J 9 bases short, with 14 bases between. Looked up from germline, CDR1 is SGHTA and CDR2 is FQGNSA. This CDR3 comprises 14 residues. Written as DNA, the CDR3 is TGTGCCAGCAGCTTACACGCGGAGGCCGCTGAGCAGTTCTTC. Translated: CASSLHAEAAEQFF.

The genes are TRBV29-1 and TRBJ2-3; 8 bases line up with TRBD1. Germline V CDR1 and CDR2: SQVTM, ANQGSEA. The CDR3 has 13 amino acids. The junction had 4 bases not matched to a gene; V was cut back by 7 bases and J by 1 base. Written as DNA, the CDR3 is TGCAGCGCAGGGGGCGTTGGCACAGATACGCAGTATTTT. Translation gives CSAGGVGTDTQYF.

The genes are TRBV5-4 and TRBJ2-5; 7 bases agree with TRBD1. This CDR3 is built from 13 residues. V lost 4 bases and J lost 3; bases outside the gene matches: 3. The germline V gene encodes CDR1 SGHNT and CDR2 YYREEE (reference sequence). CDR3 bases: TGTGCCAGCAGCGGGGGACAGAAAGAGACCCAGTACTTC. This sequence encodes CASSGGQKETQYF.

This sequence joins TRBV4-1 and TRBJ1-5; D not certain. V shed 1 base and J shed 5 bases, with 6 bases lying between them. The germline V gene has CDR1 MGHRA and CDR2 YSYEKL. The CDR3 runs 13 residues. CDR3 DNA: TGCGCCAGCAGCCAAGCGGCTTATCAGCCCCAGCATTTT. Its translation is CASSQAAYQPQHF.